This paragraph covers one TCR beta chain sequence. Its target is unknown. The size of this beta chain means little, since it is a stray read in a library made for alpha chains. The data were taken from a study of spatial heterogeneity in lung cancer. Study results and caveats: Mutation counts in tumors were tracked by counts of expanded intratumoral alpha and beta TCRs. Quantities of ubiquitous and regional expanded TCRs paralleled ubiquitous and regional nonsynonymous mutations, respectively.

Each TCR cDNA molecule bore a unique molecular identifier. TCRdb recomputed calls from the 5' RACE reads with MiXCR, one row per CDR3 protein. The sample consists of around 190 distinct CDR3 sequences, roughly 27% of them appearing once. Time point meaning: sample taken at primary tumor resection. Whole RNA, which was extracted from tumor, nontumor lung tissue or frozen PBMC, was sequenced without any cell sorting. J gave up 0 bases and V 5 bases, and 4 bases lay outside the gene matches. The CDR3 is 15 residues long. Per the germline V gene, CDR1 is MDHEN and CDR2 is SYDVKM. The source was lung tumor tissue, collected at surgery. V is TRBV28 and J is TRBJ2-7; 10 positions agree with TRBD2. This receptor was identified in a male donor with early-stage non-small cell lung cancer. This CDR3 is CASSPPSGSSYEQYF. CDR3 nucleotides: TGTGCCAGCAGTCCCCCTAGCGGGAGCTCCTACGAGCAGTACTTC.